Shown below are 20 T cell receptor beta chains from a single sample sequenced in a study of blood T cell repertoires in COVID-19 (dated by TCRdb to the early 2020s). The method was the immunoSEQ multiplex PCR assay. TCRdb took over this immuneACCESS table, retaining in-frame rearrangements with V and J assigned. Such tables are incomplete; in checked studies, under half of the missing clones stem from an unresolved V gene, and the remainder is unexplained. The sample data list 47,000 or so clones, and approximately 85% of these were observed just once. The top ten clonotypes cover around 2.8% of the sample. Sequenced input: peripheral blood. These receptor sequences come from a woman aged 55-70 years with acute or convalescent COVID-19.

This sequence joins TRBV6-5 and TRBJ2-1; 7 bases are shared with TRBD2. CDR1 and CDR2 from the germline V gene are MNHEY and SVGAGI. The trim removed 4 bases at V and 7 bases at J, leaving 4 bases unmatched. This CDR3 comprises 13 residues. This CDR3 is CASSSTSLNEQFF. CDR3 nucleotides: TGTGCCAGCAGTTCGACTAGCTTGAATGAGCAGTTCTTC.

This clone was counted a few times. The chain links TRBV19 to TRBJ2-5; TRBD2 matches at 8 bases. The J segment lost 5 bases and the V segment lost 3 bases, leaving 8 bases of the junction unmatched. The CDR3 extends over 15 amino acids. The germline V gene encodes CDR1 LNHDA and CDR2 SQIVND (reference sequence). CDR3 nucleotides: TGTGCCAGTAGTATCCGGACTAGCTCCGCGGAGACCCAGTACTTC. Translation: CASSIRTSSAETQYF.

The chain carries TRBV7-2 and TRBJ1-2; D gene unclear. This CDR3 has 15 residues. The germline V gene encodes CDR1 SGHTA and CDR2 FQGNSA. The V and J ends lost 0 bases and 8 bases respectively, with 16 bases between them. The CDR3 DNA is TGTGCCAGCAGCTTAGCACGGGGAGGCCAAATCGGCTACACCTTC. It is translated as CASSLARGGQIGYTF. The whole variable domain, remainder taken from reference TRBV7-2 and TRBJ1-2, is GAGVSQSPSNKVTEKGKDVELRCDPISGHTALYWYRQSLGQGLEFLIYFQGNSAPDKSGLPSDRFSAERTGGSVSTLTIQRTQQEDSAVYLCASSLARGGQIGYTFGSGTRLTVV.

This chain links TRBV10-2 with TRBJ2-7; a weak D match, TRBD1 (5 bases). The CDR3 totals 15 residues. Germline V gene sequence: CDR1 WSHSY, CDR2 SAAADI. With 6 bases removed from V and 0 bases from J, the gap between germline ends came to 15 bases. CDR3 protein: CASRDPQGNSYEQYF. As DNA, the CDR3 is TGCGCCAGCAGAGACCCCCAGGGTAACTCCTACGAGCAGTACTTC.

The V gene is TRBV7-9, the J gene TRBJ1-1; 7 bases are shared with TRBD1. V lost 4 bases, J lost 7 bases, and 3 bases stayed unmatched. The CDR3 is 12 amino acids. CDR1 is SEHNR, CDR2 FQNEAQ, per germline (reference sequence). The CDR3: CASSSDRREAFF. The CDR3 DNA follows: TGTGCCAGCAGCTCGGACAGGCGTGAAGCTTTCTTT.

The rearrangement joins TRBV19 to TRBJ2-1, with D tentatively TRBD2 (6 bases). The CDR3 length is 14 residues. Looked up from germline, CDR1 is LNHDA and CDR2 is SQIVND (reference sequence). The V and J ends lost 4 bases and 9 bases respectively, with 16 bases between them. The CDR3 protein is CASSNPGEYSEQFF. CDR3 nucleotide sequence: TGTGCCAGTAGTAACCCGGGGGAATACTCTGAGCAGTTCTTC.

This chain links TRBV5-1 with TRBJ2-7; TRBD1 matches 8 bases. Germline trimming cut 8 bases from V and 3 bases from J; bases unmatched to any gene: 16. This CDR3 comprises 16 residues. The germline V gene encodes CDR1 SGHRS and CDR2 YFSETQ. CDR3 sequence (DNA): TGCGCCAGTAAGAGACAGGGGAGCGGGCTGGGCTACGAGCAGTACTTC. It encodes CASKRQGSGLGYEQYF.

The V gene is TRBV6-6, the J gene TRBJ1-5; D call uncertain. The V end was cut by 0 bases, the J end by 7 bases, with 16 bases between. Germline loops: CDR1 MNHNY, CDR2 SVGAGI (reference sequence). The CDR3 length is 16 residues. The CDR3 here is CASSYSSSRRTQPQHF. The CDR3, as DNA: TGTGCCAGCAGTTACTCGAGTTCCAGGCGAACCCAGCCCCAGCATTTT.

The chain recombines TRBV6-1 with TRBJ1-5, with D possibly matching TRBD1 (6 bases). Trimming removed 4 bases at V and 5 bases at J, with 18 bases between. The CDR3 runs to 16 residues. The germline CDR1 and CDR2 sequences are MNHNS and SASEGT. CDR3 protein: CASSGFGDIAYQPQHF. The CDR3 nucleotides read TGTGCCAGCAGTGGGTTCGGGGACATAGCCTATCAGCCCCAGCATTTT.

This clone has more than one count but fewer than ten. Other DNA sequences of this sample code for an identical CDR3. The CDR3 DNA reads as TGTGCCAGCAGTGGACAGGGACATAGCAATCAGCCCCAGCATTTT. It codes for CASSGQGHSNQPQHF. The J gene is TRBJ1-5, the V gene TRBV2, with TRBD1 identical over 7 bases. The germline CDR1 and CDR2 sequences are SNHLY and FYNNEI. CDR3 length equals 15 residues. V trimming: 4 bases; J trimming: 0 bases; junction bases outside the gene matches: 3.

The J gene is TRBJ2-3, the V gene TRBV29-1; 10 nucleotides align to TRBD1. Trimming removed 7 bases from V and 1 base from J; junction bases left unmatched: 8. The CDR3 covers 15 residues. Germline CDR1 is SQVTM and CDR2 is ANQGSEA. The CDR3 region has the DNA TGCAGCGCACAAAGAGGGACAGGGGGCACAGATACGCAGTATTTT. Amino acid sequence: CSAQRGTGGTDTQYF.

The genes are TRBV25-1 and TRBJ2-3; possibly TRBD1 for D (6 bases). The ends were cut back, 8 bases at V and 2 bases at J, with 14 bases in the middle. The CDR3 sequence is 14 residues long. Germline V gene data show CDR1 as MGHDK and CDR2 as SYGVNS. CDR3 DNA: TGTGCCAGCCGAAGGGGGAGAAACACAGATACGCAGTATTTT. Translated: CASRRGRNTDTQYF.

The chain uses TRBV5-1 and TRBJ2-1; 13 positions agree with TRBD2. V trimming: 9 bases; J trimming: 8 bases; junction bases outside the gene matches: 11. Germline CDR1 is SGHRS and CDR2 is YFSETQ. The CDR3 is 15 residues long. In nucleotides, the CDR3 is TGCGCCACCAACTACGGGACTAGCGGGAATCATGAGCAGTTCTTC. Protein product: CATNYGTSGNHEQFF.

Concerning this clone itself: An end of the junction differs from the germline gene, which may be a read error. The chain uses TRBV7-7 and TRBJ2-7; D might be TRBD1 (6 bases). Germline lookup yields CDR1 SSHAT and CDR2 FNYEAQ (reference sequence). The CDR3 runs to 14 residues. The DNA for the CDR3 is TGTGCTAGCAGCCCTGCAGTACAGGGCGGGGAGCAGTACTTC. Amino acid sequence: CASSPAVQGGEQYF.

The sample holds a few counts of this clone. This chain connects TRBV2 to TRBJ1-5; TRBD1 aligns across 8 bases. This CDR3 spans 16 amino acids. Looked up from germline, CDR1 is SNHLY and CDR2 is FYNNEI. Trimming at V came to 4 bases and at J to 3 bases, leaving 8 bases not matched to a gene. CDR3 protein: CASSVTGVDLNQPQHF. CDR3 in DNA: TGTGCCAGCAGTGTGACAGGGGTCGACCTCAATCAGCCCCAGCATTTT.

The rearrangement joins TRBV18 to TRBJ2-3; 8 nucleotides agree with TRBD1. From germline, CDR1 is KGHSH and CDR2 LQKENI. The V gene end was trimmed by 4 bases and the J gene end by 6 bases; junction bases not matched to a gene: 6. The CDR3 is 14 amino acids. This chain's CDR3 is CASSLRQGTDTQYF. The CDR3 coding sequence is TGTGCCAGCTCACTTCGACAGGGGACGGATACGCAGTATTTT.

The CDR3 bases are TGTGCCAGCAGCCACAAGCCCTCGGCTGGGGCCAACGTCCTGACTTTC. Protein sequence: CASSHKPSAGANVLTF. V and J are TRBV3-1 (or the pseudogene TRBV3-2) and TRBJ2-6; D is uncertain. Between the trimmed V and J ends, which lost 3 bases and 2 bases, there was a span of 11 bases. Germline V gene lookup returns CDR1 LGHDT and CDR2 YNNKEL (reference sequence). The CDR3 runs 16 residues.

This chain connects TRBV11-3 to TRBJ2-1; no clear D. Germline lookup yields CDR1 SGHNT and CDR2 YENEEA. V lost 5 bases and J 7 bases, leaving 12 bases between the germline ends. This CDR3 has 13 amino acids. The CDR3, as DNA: TGTGCCAGCAGCCCCTATTCCGATAATGAGCAGTTCTTC. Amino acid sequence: CASSPYSDNEQFF.

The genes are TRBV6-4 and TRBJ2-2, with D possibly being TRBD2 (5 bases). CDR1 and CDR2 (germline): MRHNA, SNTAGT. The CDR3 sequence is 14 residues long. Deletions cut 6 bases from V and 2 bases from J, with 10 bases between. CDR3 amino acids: CASSPGINTGELFF. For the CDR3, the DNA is TGTGCCAGCAGCCCCGGGATCAACACCGGGGAGCTGTTTTTT.

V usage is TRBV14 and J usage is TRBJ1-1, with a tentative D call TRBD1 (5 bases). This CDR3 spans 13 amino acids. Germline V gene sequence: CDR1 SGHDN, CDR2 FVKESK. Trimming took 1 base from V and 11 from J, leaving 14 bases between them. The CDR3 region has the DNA TGTGCCAGCAGCCAAGGAGTAGGGGTGCGCGCTTTCTTT. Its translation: CASSQGVGVRAFF.